These T cell receptor beta chains were read from a single sample in a study of blood T cell repertoires in COVID-19. Profiling relied on immunoSEQ multiplex PCR, and the TCRdb table lists in-frame clones only, not all of them. Altogether 180,000 or so clones are present, around 79% being singletons, with the ten largest covering about 14%. Sequenced: peripheral blood. The receptors stem from a middle-aged man who had recovered from COVID-19. Each CDR3 is given with its conserved first and last residue. D genes are given only for firm matches. Expanded clones get a size class; other rows say once, few or many, or leave the size out.

j_call: TRBJ2-3; d_call: .; v_call: TRBV18; clone_size: .; cdr3_aa: CASSPSSADTQYF; cdr3_nt: TGTGCCAGCTCACCTTCGTCAGCAGATACGCAGTATTTT
j_call: TRBJ2-3; d_call: .; v_call: TRBV5-1; clone_size: .; cdr3_aa: CASSLALSADTQYF; cdr3_nt: TGCGCCAGCAGCTTGGCGCTTAGCGCAGATACGCAGTATTTT
j_call: TRBJ2-3; d_call: .; v_call: TRBV7-2; clone_size: .; cdr3_aa: CASSAADTQYF; cdr3_nt: TGTGCCAGCAGCGCGGCAGATACGCAGTATTTT
j_call: TRBJ1-3; d_call: .; v_call: TRBV11-3; clone_size: .; cdr3_aa: CASSLSGNTIYF; cdr3_nt: TGTGCCAGCAGCCTGAGTGGAAACACCATATATTTT
j_call: TRBJ1-6; d_call: .; v_call: TRBV2; clone_size: few; cdr3_aa: CASSEPTDPSPLHF; cdr3_nt: TGTGCCAGCAGTGAACCGACAGACCCTTCACCCCTCCACTTT
j_call: TRBJ2-1; d_call: .; v_call: TRBV3-1/TRBV3-2; clone_size: few; cdr3_aa: CASSQGWESYNEQFF; cdr3_nt: TGTGCCAGCAGCCAAGGGTGGGAGTCCTACAATGAGCAGTTCTTC
j_call: TRBJ1-2; d_call: .; v_call: TRBV4-1; clone_size: .; cdr3_aa: CASSQVNRDNYGYTF; cdr3_nt: TGCGCCAGCAGCCAAGTAAACAGGGATAACTATGGCTACACCTTC
j_call: TRBJ2-1; d_call: TRBD2; v_call: TRBV10-2; clone_size: .; cdr3_aa: CASSEIIAGGEQFF; cdr3_nt: TGCGCCAGCAGTGAGATAATAGCGGGAGGTGAGCAGTTCTTC
j_call: TRBJ2-7; d_call: TRBD1; v_call: TRBV5-6; clone_size: .; cdr3_aa: CASRTGTGFLYEQYF; cdr3_nt: TGTGCCAGCAGAACCGGGACAGGGTTCCTCTACGAGCAGTACTTC
j_call: TRBJ2-7; d_call: .; v_call: TRBV10-3; clone_size: .; cdr3_aa: CAISAGGRAEQYF; cdr3_nt: TGTGCCATCAGTGCTGGGGGGAGAGCCGAGCAGTACTTC
j_call: TRBJ2-7; d_call: .; v_call: TRBV5-4; clone_size: .; cdr3_aa: CASSTSSGSYEQYF; cdr3_nt: TGTGCCAGCAGCACCAGTAGCGGCTCCTACGAGCAGTACTTC